The 9 T cell receptor beta chains in this list originate from one sample, sequenced in a study of CD8+ T cells in alopecia areata (dated by TCRdb to 2016 to 2019). The library was made by the immunoSEQ multiplex PCR assay. To provide template for TCR sequencing, every sample had RNA extracted and reverse transcribed into cDNA. TCRdb holds this immuneACCESS table with in-frame rearrangements only. Some clones are missing; in checked studies, unresolved V genes explain under half, and the rest has no known cause. This sample holds 120,000 or so clones; approximately 38% were observed only once. The top ten hold over 3% of the sample. The sequenced sample was CD4+ T cells sorted from blood. These receptors were taken from a human donor with alopecia areata.

The chain links TRBV2 to TRBJ2-1; D remains ambiguous. Germline values: CDR1 SNHLY, CDR2 FYNNEI. The CDR3 totals 11 residues. Trimming cost V 2 bases and J 10 bases, with 6 bases left between them. CDR3 coding DNA: TGTGCCAGCAGTGAAACGTCCGAGCAGTTCTTC. Its translation: CASSETSEQFF.

This chain connects TRBV18 to TRBJ2-4, with D unclear. V shed 0 bases and J shed 6 bases, with 9 bases lying between them. Germline-derived CDR1 and CDR2 are KGHSH and LQKENI. The CDR3 is 14 amino acids. Written as DNA, the CDR3 is TGTGCCAGCTCACCACCTGGGCTGGGAAACATTCAGTACTTC. It translates to CASSPPGLGNIQYF.

The chain couples TRBV29-1 to TRBJ2-3; the match to TRBD1 covers 12 bases. In germline, CDR1 is SQVTM, CDR2 ANQGSEA. The ends lost 4 bases at V and 6 bases at J; junction bases unmatched: 5. CDR3 length equals 14 residues. The CDR3 spells CSVGGTGGWDTQYF. The CDR3 coding sequence is TGCAGCGTTGGGGGGACAGGGGGCTGGGATACGCAGTATTTT.

This chain connects TRBV20-1 to TRBJ2-3; the D gene is possibly TRBD1 (5 bases). CDR1 DFQATT and CDR2 SNEGSKA come from the germline V gene (reference sequence). The CDR3 runs 11 residues. The germline V and J ends were trimmed by 5 bases and 5 bases, with 8 bases remaining between them. CDR3 coding DNA: TGCAGTGCTTCAACAGGAGATACGCAGTATTTT. This sequence encodes CSASTGDTQYF.

The chain combines TRBV18 with TRBJ2-5; D gene ambiguous. Looked up from germline, CDR1 is KGHSH and CDR2 is LQKENI. The CDR3 extends over 12 amino acids. V lost 4 bases and J lost 1, with 4 bases in between. CDR3: CASSRIQETQYF. CDR3 nucleotides: TGTGCCAGCTCACGGATCCAAGAGACCCAGTACTTC.

In its sample, this clone was seen a few times. The V and J genes are TRBV28 and TRBJ2-3, with a tentative D call TRBD1 (5 bases). The CDR3 sequence is 13 residues long. The V gene's germline CDR1 is MDHEN and CDR2 SYDVKM. With 6 bases removed from V and 1 base from J, the gap between germline ends came to 8 bases. The CDR3 DNA reads as TGTGCCAGCAGACAACAGGGCACAGATACGCAGTATTTT. Protein: CASRQQGTDTQYF.

This clone has a handful of counts. V is TRBV29-1 and J is TRBJ1-1; a weak D match, TRBD1 (5 bases). Germline CDR1 SQVTM, CDR2 ANQGSEA. The CDR3 sequence is 14 residues long. V shed 6 bases and J shed 7 bases, with 21 bases lying between them. Here the CDR3 DNA reads TGCAGCGTGGACAAAGACCGGGACGGGAATGAAGCTTTCTTT. Its protein is CSVDKDRDGNEAFF. The complete variable domain, with remaining parts taken from reference TRBV29-1 and TRBJ1-1, reads SAVISQKPSRDICQRGTSLTIQCQVDSQVTMMFWYRQQPGQSLTLIATANQGSEATYESGFVIDKFPISRPNLTFSTLTVSNMSPEDSSIYLCSVDKDRDGNEAFFGQGTRLTVV.

The chain joins TRBV5-1 to TRBJ2-2; 8 bases agree with TRBD2. Germline trimming cut 2 bases from V and 2 bases from J; bases unmatched to any gene: 2. CDR3 size: 15 residues. The germline V gene encodes CDR1 SGHRS and CDR2 YFSETQ. The CDR3 bases are TGCGCCAGCAGCTTTAGCGGGGACAACACCGGGGAGCTGTTTTTT. Its translation is CASSFSGDNTGELFF.

This clone was seen a few times. The gene calls are TRBV20-1 and TRBJ1-2; D gene unclear. The CDR3 loop spans 11 amino acids. Trimming shortened V by 6 bases and J by 0 bases, and 5 bases separated the two germline ends. The germline gives CDR1 DFQATT, CDR2 SNEGSKA (reference sequence). In nucleotides, the CDR3 is TGCAGTGCCTCGCCTAACTATGGCTACACCTTC. It codes for CSASPNYGYTF.